The present T cell receptor (beta chain) was sequenced within a study of glioma-infiltrating T cells after dendritic cell vaccination. Study-level information: Monocyte-derived dendritic cells, cultured less than 9 days with IL-4 and GM-CSF, were pulsed with autologous tumor lysate. Study-level results: Only a small number of patients had complete blood and tumor samples.

Turning to this clone: Its specificity is not known.

The immunoSEQ assay amplified TCRB CDR3 from up to roughly 2 ug DNA. Sequencing was performed with immunoSEQ multiplex PCR; in TCRdb, only in-frame clones are kept and a portion is missing. The sample holds about 82,000 clones, 85% to 90% seen once. PBMC were collected before vaccination, two weeks after the third vaccination, and at progression. V lost 1 base, J lost 7 bases, and 5 bases stayed unmatched. There are 14 residues in the CDR3. Germline CDR1 and CDR2: GTSNPN and SVGIG (reference sequence). Sequenced material: blood, taken before dendritic cell vaccination. V usage is TRBV30 and J usage is TRBJ2-7; 12 bases match TRBD2. This receptor was taken from a human donor with glioblastoma. The CDR3 spells CAWSAGTSGREQYF. DNA of the CDR3: TGTGCCTGGAGTGCCGGGACTAGCGGGCGGGAGCAGTACTTC.